Included here is one T cell receptor (beta chain) sequence, with context. Its antigen is as yet unknown. This sample was included in a study of PD-1 blockade in classical Hodgkin lymphoma. Study outcomes and limitations: Lower baseline TCR diversity was reported for newly diagnosed patients than for healthy donors. Reasons behind the repertoire differences stay unclear, perhaps disease activity or earlier therapy.

From germline, CDR1 is SGHDT and CDR2 YYEEEE. This CDR3 region has 14 residues. V was trimmed by 4 bases and J by 9 bases, leaving 17 bases between them. Method: immunoSEQ multiplex PCR; TCRdb's copy keeps in-frame clones and lacks some. Of about 30,000 clones detected, around 94% appear once; the ten largest clones hold roughly 2%. Specified time point: newly diagnosed, previously untreated cHL patient sample. Untreated, newly diagnosed classical Hodgkin lymphoma PBMCs were comparators. V is TRBV5-6 and J is TRBJ2-1, with D maybe TRBD1 (5 bases). The sequence was obtained from a human donor with classical Hodgkin lymphoma. What was sequenced was peripheral blood mononuclear cells (PBMCs). Written as DNA, the CDR3 is TGTGCCAGCAGCCCGGGTGGGGCGGTCACTGAGCAGTTCTTC. Translating it yields CASSPGGAVTEQFF.